These 17 T cell receptor beta chains were all obtained from the same sample, sequenced in a study of OX40 agonist ivuxolimab in advanced cancers. Assay used: immunoSEQ multiplex PCR; TCRdb lists only in-frame clones, some missing. There are 50,000 to 75,000 clones in the sample; 86% occur only once, and 1% to 1.5% lies in the top ten. This material consisted of CD4+ or CD8+ T cells sorted from blood, taken in a trial of the OX40 agonist ivuxolimab. The receptors stem from an adult with an advanced solid tumor such as melanoma, head and neck, liver or kidney cancer.

The DNA for the CDR3 is TGTGCCAGCCGGAGACAGGGTTCCTACGAGCAGTACTTC. Translated, it gives CASRRQGSYEQYF. The rearrangement uses TRBV27 and TRBJ2-7; TRBD1 matches at 7 bases. The trim removed 8 bases at V and 1 base at J, leaving 5 bases unmatched. CDR3 size: 13 residues. Looked up from germline, CDR1 is MNHEY and CDR2 is SMNVEV (reference sequence).

The chain carries TRBV11-3 and TRBJ2-5; a possible D gene is TRBD1 (6 bases). The germline CDR1 and CDR2 sequences are SGHNT and YENEEA. V lost 3 bases to trimming and J lost 4 bases, with 12 bases between them. This CDR3 is built from 14 residues. The CDR3 DNA is TGTGCCAGCAGCTTTGCTACAGGGCGAGAGACCCAGTACTTC. Residues: CASSFATGRETQYF.

The V gene is TRBV18, the J gene TRBJ2-7, with 7 nucleotides matching TRBD1. CDR1 is KGHSH, CDR2 LQKENI, per germline. This CDR3 region has 14 residues. Losses at the gene ends were 3 bases for V and 3 bases for J; bases not matched to a gene: 5. CDR3 nucleotide sequence: TGTGCCAGCTCACCCACAGGGGATAGCTACGAGCAGTACTTC. It translates to CASSPTGDSYEQYF.

In this sample, this clone turned up a few times. V usage is TRBV2 and J usage is TRBJ1-5; D not certain. V was clipped by 5 bases and J by 3 bases, with 11 bases between them. Per the germline V gene, CDR1 is SNHLY and CDR2 is FYNNEI. The CDR3 is made up of 14 amino acids. The CDR3 spells CASSMRGPNQPQHF. The DNA of the CDR3 is TGTGCCAGCAGTATGCGAGGGCCCAATCAGCCCCAGCATTTT.

The chain joins TRBV7-9 to TRBJ1-2; 7 bases fit TRBD1. Germline V lookup: CDR1 SEHNR, CDR2 FQNEAQ (reference sequence). V was clipped by 2 bases and J by 1 base; unmatched bases: 13. This CDR3 has 18 residues. CDR3 residues: CASSLIGTAQDFNYGYTF. In DNA form, the CDR3 reads TGTGCCAGCAGCTTAATCGGGACAGCCCAGGATTTTAACTATGGCTACACCTTC.

About this clone itself: At one end the junction does not follow the germline gene, possibly because of a read error. The V and J genes are TRBV7-7 and TRBJ2-5; no clear D gene. The CDR3 has 16 residues. The germline V gene encodes CDR1 SSHAT and CDR2 FNYEAQ (reference sequence). This CDR3 reads CASRHRRTSEISSQYF. The CDR3 DNA is TGTGCTAGCAGGCACCGACGGACGAGCGAGATCAGTTCCCAGTACTTC.

The chain couples TRBV4-2 to TRBJ2-5, with a weak D call TRBD2 (6 bases). The CDR3 is made up of 15 amino acids. Germline V CDR1 and CDR2: LGHNA, YNFKEQ. V lost 0 bases, J lost 11 bases, and 19 bases lay in between. CDR3 residues: CASSQDQLAAWQQYF. Here the CDR3 DNA reads TGTGCCAGCAGCCAAGATCAACTAGCCGCGTGGCAGCAGTACTTC.

The chain links TRBV19 to TRBJ1-5; D gene uncertain. Germline CDR1 reads LNHDA; CDR2 reads SQIVND (reference sequence). The CDR3 has 12 amino acids. Trimming removed 8 bases at V and 2 bases at J, with 7 bases between. CDR3 in DNA: TGTGCCAGTGGTAGGGGCAATCAGCCCCAGCATTTT. Its translation is CASGRGNQPQHF.

V gene TRBV30 combines with J gene TRBJ2-3; D possibly corresponds to TRBD2 (6 bases). This CDR3 is built from 13 residues. Germline assignment: CDR1 GTSNPN and CDR2 SVGIG (reference sequence). V was trimmed by 5 bases and J by 6 bases, leaving 15 bases between them. This CDR3 is CAWRWGEEDTQYF. The CDR3 bases are TGTGCCTGGCGCTGGGGGGAGGAGGATACGCAGTATTTT.

The rearrangement links TRBV5-1 to TRBJ2-7; D is possibly TRBD1 or TRBD2 (5 bases each). V lost 4 bases, J lost 7 bases, and 9 bases lay in between. Germline V gene sequence: CDR1 SGHRS, CDR2 YFSETQ. The CDR3 covers 11 residues. This CDR3 reads CASSRDVEQYF. Here the CDR3 DNA reads TGCGCCAGCAGCCGGGACGTAGAGCAGTACTTC. Full variable domain (rest looked up from reference TRBV5-1 and TRBJ2-7): KAGVTQTPRYLIKTRGQQVTLSCSPISGHRSVSWYQQTPGQGLQFLFEYFSETQRNKGNFPGRFSGRQFSNSRSEMNVSTLELGDSALYLCASSRDVEQYFGPGTRLTVT.

The chain couples TRBV4-2 to TRBJ2-1; 12 nucleotides agree with TRBD2. J was trimmed by 14 bases and V by 5 bases; bases with no gene match: 10. Germline assignment: CDR1 LGHNA and CDR2 YNFKEQ. CDR3 length: 14 residues. The CDR3 DNA reads as TGTGCCAGCAGCTCAACGACTAGCGGGAGTAAGGAGTTCTTC. Its translation: CASSSTTSGSKEFF.

The rearrangement links TRBV19 to TRBJ2-5; no clear D gene. The germline gives CDR1 LNHDA, CDR2 SQIVND (reference sequence). The CDR3 spans 15 residues. Trimming stripped 5 bases from V and 5 bases from J, with 18 bases between. In nucleotides, the CDR3 is TGTGCCAGTAGTCCCCGCTATGAAACTTTTGAGACCCAGTACTTC. This codes for CASSPRYETFETQYF.

The chain has TRBV5-4 and TRBJ2-1; D is possibly TRBD2 (6 bases). V lost 4 bases to trimming and J lost 4 bases, with 15 bases between them. The CDR3 is 15 residues long. Germline CDR1 is SGHNT and CDR2 is YYREEE (reference sequence). The CDR3 sequence is CASSGPAGLYNEQFF. Here the CDR3 DNA reads TGTGCCAGCAGCGGGCCTGCGGGATTGTACAATGAGCAGTTCTTC.

This rearrangement joins TRBV18 to TRBJ2-7; 10 bases agree with TRBD2. Looked up from germline, CDR1 is KGHSH and CDR2 is LQKENI. With 3 bases clipped from V and 5 bases from J, the junction kept 19 bases outside the gene matches. This CDR3 has 19 residues. CDR3: CASSPILRLAGDKPHEQYF. The DNA of the CDR3 is TGTGCCAGCTCACCCATCCTGAGGCTAGCGGGAGACAAACCCCACGAGCAGTACTTC.

The rearrangement joins TRBV10-2 to TRBJ2-5, with D tentatively TRBD1 (6 bases). Looked up from germline, CDR1 is WSHSY and CDR2 is SAAADI. The CDR3 loop spans 14 amino acids. V lost 2 bases and J lost 0, with 7 bases in between. CDR3 DNA: TGCGCCAGCAGTGAGCGGACAGACCAAGAGACCCAGTACTTC. Its translation: CASSERTDQETQYF.

The CDR3 spells CASSPVGYGNEQFF. In nucleotides, the CDR3 is TGTGCCAGCAGCCCGGTAGGGTATGGCAATGAGCAGTTCTTC. The chain employs TRBV6-4 and TRBJ2-1; D gene unclear. Trimming took 6 bases from V and 6 from J, leaving 15 bases between them. In germline, CDR1 is MRHNA, CDR2 SNTAGT. The CDR3 length is 14 residues.

J is TRBJ1-2 and V is TRBV5-6; 8 positions match TRBD1. Per germline, CDR1 SGHDT and CDR2 YYEEEE. There are 17 residues in the CDR3. Trimming cost V 2 bases and J 3 bases; bases outside gene matches: 12. CDR3 coding DNA: TGTGCCAGCAGCTTTGGGGACAACAGGGGGGAATACTATGGCTACACCTTC. Translation gives CASSFGDNRGEYYGYTF. Based on the CDR3 plus reference TRBV5-6 and TRBJ1-2, the full variable domain is DAGVTQSPTHLIKTRGQQVTLRCSPKSGHDTVSWYQQALGQGPQFIFQYYEEEERQRGNFPDRFSGHQFPNYSSELNVNALLLGDSALYLCASSFGDNRGEYYGYTFGSGTRLTVV.